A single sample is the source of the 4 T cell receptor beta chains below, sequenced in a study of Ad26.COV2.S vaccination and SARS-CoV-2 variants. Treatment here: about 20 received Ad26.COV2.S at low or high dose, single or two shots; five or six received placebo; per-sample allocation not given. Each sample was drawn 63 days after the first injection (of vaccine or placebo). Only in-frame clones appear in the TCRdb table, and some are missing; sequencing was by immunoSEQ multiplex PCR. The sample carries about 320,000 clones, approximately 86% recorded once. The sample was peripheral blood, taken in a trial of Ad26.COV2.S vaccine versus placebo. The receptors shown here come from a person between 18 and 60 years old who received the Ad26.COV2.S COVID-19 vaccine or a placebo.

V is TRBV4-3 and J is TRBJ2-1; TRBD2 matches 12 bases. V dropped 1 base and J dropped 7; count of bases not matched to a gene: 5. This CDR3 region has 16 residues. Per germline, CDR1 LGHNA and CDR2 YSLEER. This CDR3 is CASSQVPSGGANEQFF. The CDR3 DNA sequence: TGCGCCAGCAGCCAAGTGCCTAGCGGGGGGGCAAATGAGCAGTTCTTC.

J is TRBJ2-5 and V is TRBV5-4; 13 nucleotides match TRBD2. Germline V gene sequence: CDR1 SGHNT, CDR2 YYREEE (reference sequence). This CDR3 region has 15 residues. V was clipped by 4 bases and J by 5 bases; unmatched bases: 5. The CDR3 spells CASSTGLAGVETQYF. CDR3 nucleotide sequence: TGTGCCAGCAGCACTGGACTAGCGGGGGTGGAGACCCAGTACTTC.

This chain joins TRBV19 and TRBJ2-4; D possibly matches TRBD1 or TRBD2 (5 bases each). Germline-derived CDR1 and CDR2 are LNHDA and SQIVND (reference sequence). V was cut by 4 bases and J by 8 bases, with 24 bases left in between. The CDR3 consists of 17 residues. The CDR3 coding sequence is TGTGCCAGTAGTACCCAACGGGACGTACGCTCCATGGACATTCAGTACTTC. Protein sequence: CASSTQRDVRSMDIQYF.

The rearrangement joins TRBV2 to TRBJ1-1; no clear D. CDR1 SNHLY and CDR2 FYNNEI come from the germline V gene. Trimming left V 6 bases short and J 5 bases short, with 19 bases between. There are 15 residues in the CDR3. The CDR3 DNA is TGTGCCAGCAGCGGTCGCGAAGGGCCAATGACTGAAGCTTTCTTT. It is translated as CASSGREGPMTEAFF.